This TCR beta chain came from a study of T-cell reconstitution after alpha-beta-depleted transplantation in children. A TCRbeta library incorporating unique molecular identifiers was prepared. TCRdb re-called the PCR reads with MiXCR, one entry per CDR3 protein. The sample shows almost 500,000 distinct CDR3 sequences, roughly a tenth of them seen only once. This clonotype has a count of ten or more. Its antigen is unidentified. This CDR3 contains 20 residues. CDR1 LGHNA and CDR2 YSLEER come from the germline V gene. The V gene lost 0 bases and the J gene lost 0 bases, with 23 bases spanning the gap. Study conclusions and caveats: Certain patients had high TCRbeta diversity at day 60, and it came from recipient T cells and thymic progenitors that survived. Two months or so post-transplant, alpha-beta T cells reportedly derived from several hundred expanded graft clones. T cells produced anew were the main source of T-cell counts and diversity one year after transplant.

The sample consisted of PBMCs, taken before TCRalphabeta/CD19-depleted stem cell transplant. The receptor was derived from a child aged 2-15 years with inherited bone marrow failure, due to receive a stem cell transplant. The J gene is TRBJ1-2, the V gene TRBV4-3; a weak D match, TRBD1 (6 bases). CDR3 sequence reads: CASSQDLGGWGAQANYGYTF. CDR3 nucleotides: TGCGCCAGCAGCCAAGATTTGGGAGGCTGGGGGGCGCAAGCTAACTATGGCTACACCTTC.